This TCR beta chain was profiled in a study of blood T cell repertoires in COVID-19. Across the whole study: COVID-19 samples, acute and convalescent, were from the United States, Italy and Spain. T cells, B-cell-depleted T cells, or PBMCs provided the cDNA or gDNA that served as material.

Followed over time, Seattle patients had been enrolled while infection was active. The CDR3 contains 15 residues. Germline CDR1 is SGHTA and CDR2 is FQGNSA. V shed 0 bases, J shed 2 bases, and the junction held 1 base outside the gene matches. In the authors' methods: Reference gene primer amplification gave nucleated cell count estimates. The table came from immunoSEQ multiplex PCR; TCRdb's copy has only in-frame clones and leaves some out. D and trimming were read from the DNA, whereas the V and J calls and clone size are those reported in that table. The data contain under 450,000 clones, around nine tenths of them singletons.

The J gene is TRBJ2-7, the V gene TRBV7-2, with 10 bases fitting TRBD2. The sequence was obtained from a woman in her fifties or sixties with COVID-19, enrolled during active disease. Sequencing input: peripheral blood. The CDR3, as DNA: TGTGCCAGCAGCTTAGCTAGCGGGGGGACCTACGAGCAGTACTTC. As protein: CASSLASGGTYEQYF. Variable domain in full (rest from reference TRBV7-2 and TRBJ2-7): GAGVSQSPSNKVTEKGKDVELRCDPISGHTALYWYRQSLGQGLEFLIYFQGNSAPDKSGLPSDRFSAERTGGSVSTLTIQRTQQEDSAVYLCASSLASGGTYEQYFGPGTRLTVT.